The 17 T cell receptor beta chains presented below share a single source sample, sequenced in a study of cytomegalovirus exposure and HLA in healthy donors. The PCR was carried out with 60 Vbeta primers and 13 Jbeta primers. Only in-frame clones appear in the TCRdb table, and some are missing; sequencing was by immunoSEQ multiplex PCR. The sample has about 90,000 clones, around 90% seen once; the top ten hold 2.3%. Source material: PBMCs. These receptors were collected from a man younger than 35 in good health and CMV-seronegative.

The rearrangement joins TRBV9 to TRBJ2-3, with a weak D call TRBD2 (5 bases). CDR3 length equals 15 residues. V lost 0 bases to trimming and J lost 2 bases, with 10 bases between them. Looked up from germline, CDR1 is SGDLS and CDR2 is YYNGEE. This CDR3 is CASSVAPGNTDTQYF. Written as DNA, the CDR3 is TGTGCCAGCAGCGTAGCTCCGGGAAACACAGATACGCAGTATTTT.

The CDR3 protein is CASSLWAGRRQAKQYF. CDR3 in DNA: TGTGCCAGCAGCTTATGGGCGGGAAGACGGCAAGCCAAGCAGTACTTC. The chain is built from TRBV5-6 and TRBJ2-5; D may be TRBD2 (6 bases). The germline V gene encodes CDR1 SGHDT and CDR2 YYEEEE. The CDR3 length is 16 residues. The V gene lost 2 bases and the J gene lost 11 bases, with 25 bases spanning the gap.

The chain carries TRBV20-1 and TRBJ2-3, with TRBD2 as a possible D gene (6 bases). This CDR3 is 11 amino acids long. The ends were cut back, 5 bases at V and 10 bases at J, with 13 bases in the middle. In germline, CDR1 is DFQATT, CDR2 SNEGSKA (reference sequence). CDR3 amino acids: CSAGRTGAQYF. The CDR3 coding sequence is TGCAGTGCTGGGAGGACGGGTGCGCAGTATTTT.

About this clone: This CDR3 is also generated by other DNA sequences in the sample. Written as DNA, the CDR3 is TGTGCCAGCAGCTTACAGGTTCTACACGAGCAGTACTTC. This encodes CASSLQVLHEQYF. This chain connects TRBV7-2 to TRBJ2-7, with unresolved D. Germline V gene data show CDR1 as SGHTA and CDR2 as FQGNSA. This CDR3 contains 13 residues. Trimming removed 2 bases from V and 5 bases from J, with 10 bases in between.

The chain employs TRBV5-4 and TRBJ2-5; D is possibly TRBD1 (5 bases). The CDR3 has 13 amino acids. V was trimmed by 3 bases and J by 3 bases, leaving 9 bases between them. The germline V gene encodes CDR1 SGHNT and CDR2 YYREEE (reference sequence). As DNA, the CDR3 is TGTGCCAGCAGCTCAAGGGGTGAAGAGACCCAGTACTTC. It translates to CASSSRGEETQYF. The full variable domain, its missing parts supplied by reference TRBV5-4 and TRBJ2-5, is ETGVTQSPTHLIKTRGQQVTLRCSSQSGHNTVSWYQQALGQGPQFIFQYYREEENGRGNFPPRFSGLQFPNYSSELNVNALELDDSALYLCASSSRGEETQYFGPGTRLLVL.

V and J are TRBV5-1 and TRBJ2-1; 11 bases agree with TRBD2. From germline, CDR1 is SGHRS and CDR2 YFSETQ. J lost 7 bases, V lost 4 bases, and 4 bases had no gene match. This CDR3 region has 14 residues. CDR3 DNA: TGCGCCAGCAGCCCGGGGACTAGCGGTAATGAGCAGTTCTTC. It specifies CASSPGTSGNEQFF.

This chain links TRBV28 with TRBJ1-5; D may be TRBD1 (5 bases). There are 16 residues in the CDR3. Germline values: CDR1 MDHEN, CDR2 SYDVKM. Trimming pared 8 bases from V and 6 bases from J, leaving 23 bases between. The CDR3 loop is CASRSGDGSGRQPQHF. CDR3 sequence (DNA): TGTGCCAGCCGTTCGGGGGACGGATCGGGCCGTCAGCCCCAGCATTTT. Filled out from reference TRBV28 and TRBJ1-5, the complete variable domain reads DVKVTQSSRYLVKRTGEKVFLECVQDMDHENMFWYRQDPGLGLRLIYFSYDVKMKEKGDIPEGYSVSREKKERFSLILESASTNQTSMYLCASRSGDGSGRQPQHFGDGTRLSIL.

V gene TRBV28 combines with J gene TRBJ2-2; 10 bases line up with TRBD2. The V segment lost 3 bases and the J segment 5 bases; nucleotides outside the gene matches: 18. The CDR3 spans 20 residues. Germline-derived CDR1 and CDR2 are MDHEN and SYDVKM. The CDR3 region has the DNA TGTGCCAGCAGTTTGTCTGTGGCTAGCGGGAGACACTTTAAGACCGGGGAGCTGTTTTTT. As protein: CASSLSVASGRHFKTGELFF.

CDR3 DNA sequence: TGTGCCAGCTCCCCAGGGACAGGGGGGAGGTGGACTGAAGCTTTCTTT. Translating gives CASSPGTGGRWTEAFF. The chain employs TRBV28 and TRBJ1-1; 11 bases are shared with TRBD1. Germline CDR1 reads MDHEN; CDR2 reads SYDVKM. Germline trimming cut 8 bases from V and 5 bases from J; bases unmatched to any gene: 13. The CDR3 has 16 amino acids.

The chain links TRBV7-9 to TRBJ2-2, with D possibly being TRBD2 (5 bases). The germline gives CDR1 SEHNR, CDR2 FQNEAQ (reference sequence). The CDR3 spans 15 residues. Trimming cost V 3 bases and J 8 bases, with 16 bases left between them. The CDR3 region is CASSFGGLSPGELFF. The DNA of the CDR3 is TGTGCCAGCAGCTTTGGCGGGCTTTCTCCTGGGGAGCTGTTTTTT.

This clone was seen only once. The chain couples TRBV6-6 to TRBJ2-3, with unresolved D. Deletions cut 2 bases from V and 6 bases from J, with 18 bases between. This CDR3 spans 16 amino acids. Germline CDR1 is MNHNY and CDR2 is SVGAGI (reference sequence). The CDR3: CASSYAALQQADTQYF. In DNA, the CDR3 is TGTGCCAGCAGTTACGCCGCGTTACAGCAGGCTGATACGCAGTATTTT.

The chain is built from TRBV5-1 and TRBJ2-2; TRBD1 agrees at 10 bases. CDR1 is SGHRS and CDR2 is YFSETQ in the germline V gene. Trimming took 9 bases from V and 6 from J; bases not matched to a gene: 11. The CDR3 has 15 amino acids. As DNA, the CDR3 is TGCGCCACAGGGACCGGGACAGGGGTCGCCGGGGAGCTGTTTTTT. Translation gives CATGTGTGVAGELFF.

This clone was counted between two and nine times. The rearrangement links TRBV5-1 to TRBJ2-5, with 12 bases aligning to TRBD2. The CDR3 contains 17 residues. With 0 bases clipped from V and 2 bases from J, the junction kept 5 bases outside the gene matches. The V gene's germline CDR1 is SGHRS and CDR2 YFSETQ. CDR3 region: CASSLAGTSGPQETQYF. The CDR3 bases are TGCGCCAGCAGCTTGGCCGGGACTAGCGGGCCACAAGAGACCCAGTACTTC.

This chain uses TRBV15 with TRBJ1-2; TRBD1 aligns across 10 bases. Germline V gene lookup returns CDR1 LNHNV and CDR2 YYDKDF (reference sequence). The junction had 11 bases not matched to a gene; V was cut back by 0 bases and J by 4 bases. The CDR3 contains 18 residues. For the CDR3, the DNA is TGTGCCACCAGCAGAGATGGGGGACAGGGGCTGGAAACCTATGGCTACACCTTC. It encodes CATSRDGGQGLETYGYTF.

V usage is TRBV18 and J usage is TRBJ1-6; no definite D call. Trimming left V 2 bases short and J 0 bases short, with 8 bases between. CDR3 length equals 16 residues. Germline CDR1 is KGHSH and CDR2 is LQKENI. CDR3 nucleotide sequence: TGTGCCAGCTCACCAGAGGCGACCTCCTATAATTCACCCCTCCACTTT. Translated, it gives CASSPEATSYNSPLHF.

The chain employs TRBV5-1 and TRBJ2-7, with 10 bases fitting TRBD1. The germline V gene encodes CDR1 SGHRS and CDR2 YFSETQ. V lost 3 bases and J lost 0; bases outside the gene matches: 3. CDR3 size: 15 residues. The chain's CDR3 is CASSSRDRGSYEQYF. CDR3 DNA: TGCGCCAGCAGCTCCCGGGACAGGGGCTCCTACGAGCAGTACTTC.

V and J are TRBV6-5 and TRBJ2-1; 8 nucleotides line up with TRBD1. This CDR3 has 13 amino acids. Germline V gene lookup returns CDR1 MNHEY and CDR2 SVGAGI. V dropped 7 bases and J dropped 6; count of bases not matched to a gene: 5. The CDR3 sequence: CASTQGASNEQFF. In DNA form, the CDR3 reads TGTGCCAGCACCCAGGGGGCGTCCAATGAGCAGTTCTTC.